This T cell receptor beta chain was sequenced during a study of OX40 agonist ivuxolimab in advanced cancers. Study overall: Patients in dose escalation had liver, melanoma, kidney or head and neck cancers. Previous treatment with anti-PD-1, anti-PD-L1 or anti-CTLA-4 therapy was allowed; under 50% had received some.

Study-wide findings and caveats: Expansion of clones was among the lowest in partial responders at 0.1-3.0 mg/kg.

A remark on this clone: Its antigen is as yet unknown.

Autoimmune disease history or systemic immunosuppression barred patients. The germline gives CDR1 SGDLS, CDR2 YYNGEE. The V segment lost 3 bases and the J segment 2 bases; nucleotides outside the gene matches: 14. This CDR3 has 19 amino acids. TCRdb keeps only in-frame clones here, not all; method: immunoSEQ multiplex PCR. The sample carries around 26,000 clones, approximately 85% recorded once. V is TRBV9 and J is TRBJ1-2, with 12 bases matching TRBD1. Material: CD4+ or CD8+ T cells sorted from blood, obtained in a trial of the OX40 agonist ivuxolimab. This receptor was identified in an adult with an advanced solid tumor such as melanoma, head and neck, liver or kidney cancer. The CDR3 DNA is TGTGCCAGCAGCGCTAAGCCCTGGGACAGGGGGCCGGGGAACTATGGCTACACCTTC. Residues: CASSAKPWDRGPGNYGYTF. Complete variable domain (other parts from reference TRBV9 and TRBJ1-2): DSGVTQTPKHLITATGQRVTLRCSPRSGDLSVYWYQQSLDQGLQFLIQYYNGEERAKGNILERFSAQQFPDLHSELNLSSLELGDSALYFCASSAKPWDRGPGNYGYTFGSGTRLTVV.